The table lists the clone carrying this T cell receptor (beta chain) with many counts. This record comes from a study of Graves' ophthalmopathy and Graves' hyperthyroidism. CDR3 length: 16 amino acids. CDR1 is WSHSY and CDR2 is SAAADI in the germline V gene. Amplified TCR beta CDR3 regions were obtained using RNA transcripts as template. The workflow started with a first-round RT-PCR run with HTBI primers and then moved on to a second-round multiplex PCR. TCRdb recomputed calls from the multiplex PCR reads with MiXCR, one row per CDR3 protein. The table has around 600,000 distinct CDR3 sequences, about two fifths seen once.

The rearrangement joins TRBV10-2 to TRBJ1-6; D not certain. Sequenced input: peripheral blood. The origin of this receptor is an adult man with Graves' ophthalmopathy. The CDR3 bases are TGCTCGAAAGACCCCCTTTTCAAGGGTGTGAATTCACCCCTCCACTTT. Protein sequence: CSKDPLFKGVNSPLHF.